These T cell receptor beta chains were read from a single sample in a study of blood T cell repertoires in COVID-19. Sequenced by immunoSEQ multiplex PCR; TCRdb stores in-frame clones only, minus some. The sample holds under 300,000 clones, approximately 78% seen once. Material for sequencing was peripheral blood. Every receptor here comes from a woman under 30 with acute or convalescent COVID-19. Both conserved end residues are part of each CDR3. The D gene is left open where the match is weak. Not every row has a clone size; where given, it reads once, few, many or a size class.

d_gene: NA
j_gene: TRBJ2-2
v_gene: TRBV9
abundance: NA
CDR3aa: CASSVGGGNTGELFF
CDR3nt: TGTGCCAGCAGCGTAGGAGGGGGGAACACCGGGGAGCTGTTTTTT

d_gene: TRBD1
j_gene: TRBJ1-6
v_gene: TRBV4-3
abundance: few
CDR3aa: CASSRSGQYNSPLHF
CDR3nt: TGCGCCAGCAGCCGCTCGGGACAGTATAATTCACCCCTCCACTTT

d_gene: TRBD1
j_gene: TRBJ1-4
v_gene: TRBV7-6
abundance: once
CDR3aa: CASSPRPQGADEKLFF
CDR3nt: TGTGCCAGCAGCCCGCGACCACAGGGGGCCGACGAAAAACTGTTTTTT

d_gene: NA
j_gene: TRBJ1-2
v_gene: TRBV2
abundance: NA
CDR3aa: CACGAIYGYTF
CDR3nt: TGTGCCTGTGGGGCTATCTACGGCTACACCTTC

d_gene: TRBD2
j_gene: TRBJ2-1
v_gene: TRBV7-2
abundance: NA
CDR3aa: CASSLASAGEGNEQFF
CDR3nt: TGTGCCAGCAGCTTAGCATCGGCGGGGGAGGGCAATGAGCAGTTCTTC

d_gene: NA
j_gene: TRBJ2-3
v_gene: TRBV4-3
abundance: NA
CDR3aa: CASSQEKRPGDTQYF
CDR3nt: TGCGCCAGCAGCCAAGAAAAGAGGCCCGGAGATACGCAGTATTTT

d_gene: TRBD1
j_gene: TRBJ2-2
v_gene: TRBV5-1
abundance: NA
CDR3aa: CASSQIQGAPGELFF
CDR3nt: TGCGCCAGCAGCCAAATCCAGGGGGCTCCCGGGGAGCTGTTTTTT

d_gene: TRBD1
j_gene: TRBJ2-1
v_gene: TRBV5-1
abundance: NA
CDR3aa: CASSPGTGGRNEQFF
CDR3nt: TGCGCCAGCAGTCCCGGGACAGGGGGCCGTAATGAGCAGTTCTTC

d_gene: TRBD1
j_gene: TRBJ1-1
v_gene: TRBV5-4
abundance: NA
CDR3aa: CASSQSPGTGAEAFF
CDR3nt: TGTGCCAGCAGCCAGAGTCCCGGGACAGGGGCCGAAGCTTTCTTT

d_gene: TRBD2
j_gene: TRBJ2-3
v_gene: TRBV6-5
abundance: NA
CDR3aa: CASSIEAGGTQYF
CDR3nt: TGTGCCAGCAGTATTGAGGCGGGAGGTACGCAGTATTTT

d_gene: TRBD1
j_gene: TRBJ1-6
v_gene: TRBV13
abundance: NA
CDR3aa: CASRFTGGDSPLHF
CDR3nt: TGTGCCAGCAGGTTCACAGGGGGGGATTCACCCCTCCACTTT

d_gene: TRBD1
j_gene: TRBJ2-7
v_gene: TRBV5-1
abundance: NA
CDR3aa: CASSLVDRGTGEQYF
CDR3nt: TGCGCCAGCAGCTTGGTGGACAGGGGAACGGGCGAGCAGTACTTC

d_gene: NA
j_gene: TRBJ2-2
v_gene: TRBV29-1
abundance: NA
CDR3aa: CSVEFRSPTGELFF
CDR3nt: TGCAGCGTTGAATTCCGGTCCCCCACCGGGGAGCTGTTTTTT

d_gene: NA
j_gene: TRBJ2-4
v_gene: TRBV29-1
abundance: NA
CDR3aa: CSVEGGAKNIQYF
CDR3nt: TGCAGCGTTGAGGGGGGTGCCAAAAACATTCAGTACTTC

d_gene: TRBD2
j_gene: TRBJ2-3
v_gene: TRBV2
abundance: NA
CDR3aa: CASQLAGVIGDTQYF
CDR3nt: TGTGCCAGCCAACTGGCGGGGGTAATAGGAGATACGCAGTATTTT